The 10 T cell receptor beta chains reported below all come from one sample, sequenced in a study of T-cell reconstitution after alpha-beta-depleted transplantation in children. Unique molecular identifiers tagged the TCRbeta library. TCRdb itself ran the PCR reads through MiXCR, one entry per CDR3 protein. The sample holds roughly 300,000 distinct CDR3 sequences, more than 8% seen once. The sample in question was PBMCs from the stem cell graft donor, obtained from the stem cell graft. Receptor source: a human donor who donated a stem cell graft to a child with SCID.

As to this clonotype: One end of the junction fails to match germline, which may point to a read error. The V gene is TRBV12-3 or TRBV12-4, the J gene TRBJ2-2, with D perhaps given as TRBD1 or TRBD2 (5 bases each). The CDR3 loop spans 17 amino acids. The CDR3 DNA is TGTACCAGCAGCCGAGGGGTGAGGGATTTGAACACCGGGGAGCTGTTTTTT. Its protein is CTSSRGVRDLNTGELFF.

This clonotype was seen more than once but under ten times. The genes are TRBV7-6 and TRBJ2-2; TRBD2 agrees at 9 bases. The CDR3 has 16 residues. V lost 4 bases, J lost 6 bases, and 9 bases stayed unmatched. In germline, CDR1 is SGHVS, CDR2 FNYEAQ. As DNA, the CDR3 is TGTGCCAGCAGCTCTTTCGCGGGGGGGTTGCCCGGGGAGCTGTTTTTT. Amino acids: CASSSFAGGLPGELFF.

The rearrangement links TRBV9 to TRBJ2-2, with D unclear. V lost 0 bases to trimming and J lost 2 bases, with 5 bases between them. CDR1 and CDR2 (germline): SGDLS, YYNGEE. The CDR3 spans 14 residues. The CDR3 DNA follows: TGTGCCAGCAGCGTAGATCTCAACACCGGGGAGCTGTTTTTT. This sequence encodes CASSVDLNTGELFF. Full variable domain (missing parts from reference TRBV9 and TRBJ2-2): DSGVTQTPKHLITATGQRVTLRCSPRSGDLSVYWYQQSLDQGLQFLIQYYNGEERAKGNILERFSAQQFPDLHSELNLSSLELGDSALYFCASSVDLNTGELFFGEGSRLTVL.

The chain recombines TRBV3-1 with TRBJ1-4; the D gene is possibly TRBD1 (5 bases). This CDR3 is built from 16 residues. Germline values: CDR1 LGHDT, CDR2 YNNKEL (reference sequence). Deletions cut 1 base from V and 0 bases from J, with 9 bases between. CDR3 amino acids: CASSQGGRATNEKLFF. The DNA of the CDR3 is TGTGCCAGCAGCCAAGGGGGCCGGGCAACTAATGAAAAACTGTTTTTT.

Comments on this clonotype: A read error may be the cause here, since a much bigger clone is one base away. This sequence joins TRBV5-1 and TRBJ2-3, with D tentatively TRBD2 (5 bases). CDR1 is SGHRS and CDR2 is YFSETQ in the germline V gene. The CDR3 sequence is 15 residues long. The CDR3 coding sequence is TGCGCCAGCAGCTTGCTCGACGGAGGCACATATACGCAGTATTTT. It yields the protein CASSLLDGGTYTQYF.

This clonotype was counted ten times or more. The chain combines TRBV12-3 or TRBV12-4 with TRBJ1-5; 7 bases fit TRBD1. The V gene end was trimmed by 6 bases and the J gene end by 0 bases; junction bases not matched to a gene: 11. The CDR3 is 17 amino acids. CDR3 loop: CASSPGDRANSNQPQHF. In DNA, the CDR3 is TGTGCCAGCAGCCCTGGTGACAGGGCGAATAGCAATCAGCCCCAGCATTTT.

Notes on this clonotype: A single base separates this from a much larger clone, so it may be a read error. V is TRBV7-7 and J is TRBJ2-3, with 9 bases lining up with TRBD2. Per germline, CDR1 SSHAT and CDR2 FNYEAQ (reference sequence). CDR3 size: 15 residues. The CDR3 region has the DNA TGTGCTAGCAGCTTCGGTAGCGGGAGCAAAGATACGCAGTATTTT. This gives the protein CASSFGSGSKDTQYF.

A few counts support this clonotype. This chain links TRBV5-1 with TRBJ1-5; D unresolved. The CDR3 length is 13 residues. With 5 bases removed from V and 7 bases from J, the gap between germline ends came to 13 bases. Germline values: CDR1 SGHRS, CDR2 YFSETQ. CDR3 DNA: TGCGCCAGCAGTGAGCTTGCCGAGCAGCCCCAGCATTTT. Protein product: CASSELAEQPQHF.

The V gene is TRBV20-1, the J gene TRBJ2-7, with a weak D call TRBD2 (5 bases). CDR1 and CDR2 from the germline V gene are DFQATT and SNEGSKA (reference sequence). The CDR3 is 15 amino acids. The V and J ends lost 3 bases and 0 bases respectively, with 15 bases between them. The CDR3, as DNA: TGCAGTGCTAGTCCCCTGACGGGATACTCCTACGAGCAGTACTTC. The encoded protein is CSASPLTGYSYEQYF.

Regarding this clonotype: This may come from a read error, since a much larger clone is one base off. The chain employs TRBV5-1 and TRBJ2-3, with 11 positions matching TRBD1. The junction had 6 bases not matched to a gene; V was cut back by 3 bases and J by 3 bases. The CDR3 has 16 residues. From germline, CDR1 is SGHRS and CDR2 YFSETQ. CDR3 amino acids: CASSSRTGGWTDTQYF. The CDR3 DNA reads as TGCGCCAGCAGCTCCAGGACAGGGGGCTGGACAGATACGCAGTATTTT.